What follows are 4 T cell receptor beta chains derived from one specimen sequenced in a study of cytomegalovirus exposure and HLA in healthy donors (dated by TCRdb to 2015 to 2018). Library preparation was by the immunoSEQ multiplex PCR assay. For the multiplex PCR, a mixture combining 60 forward primers for TCR Vbeta segments and 13 reverse primers for TCR Jbeta segments was used. In its TCRdb copy, this immuneACCESS table keeps in-frame sequences only and misses some clones. Where compared with another copy, unresolved V genes explain less than half of these, and the others have no known cause. For this sample there are 90,000 to 100,000 clones; about four fifths appear just once. The ten largest clonotypes hold approximately 3.9% of the sample. The sequencing input was PBMCs. The origin of the receptors is a man between 50 and 59 years old in good health and CMV-seronegative.

The chain combines TRBV11-2 with TRBJ2-3; 7 bases line up with TRBD2. The CDR3 loop spans 15 amino acids. Germline-derived CDR1 and CDR2 are SGHAT and FQNNGV. With V trimmed by 5 bases and J by 5 bases, 10 bases remained unmatched. The CDR3 region has the DNA TGTGCCAGCAGCCTGCTAGCGGCAGGTGGAGATACGCAGTATTTT. Protein sequence: CASSLLAAGGDTQYF.

The rearrangement uses TRBV5-6 and TRBJ2-1, with D possibly TRBD2 on 6 matching bases. Trimming removed 3 bases at V and 6 bases at J, with 22 bases between. The germline V gene has CDR1 SGHDT and CDR2 YYEEEE. The length of the CDR3 is 17 residues. CDR3 in DNA: TGTGCCAGCAGCTCCCGAGGGGCGGGGCAGATAGGCAATGAGCAGTTCTTC. As protein: CASSSRGAGQIGNEQFF.

Here the CDR3 reads CASSNWDRGANTDAFF. The CDR3 bases are TGTGCCAGCTCCAACTGGGACAGGGGAGCGAACACTGACGCTTTCTTT. V gene TRBV21-1 combines with J gene TRBJ1-1; TRBD1 reflects the table's D call only, with no check against the DNA. TRBV21-1 is assigned pseudogene status. The CDR3 covers 16 residues.

The chain recombines TRBV11-2 with TRBJ2-7, with 7 positions matching TRBD2. V shed 1 base, J shed 5 bases, and the junction held 8 bases outside the gene matches. The germline V gene encodes CDR1 SGHAT and CDR2 FQNNGV. The CDR3 length is 15 residues. The CDR3 coding sequence is TGTGCCAGCAGCTTAGGGGGGAGGGCCGACGACGAGCAGTACTTC. It is translated as CASSLGGRADDEQYF.